The entry below gives a single T cell receptor (beta chain) sequence along with its context. This specimen comes from a study of somatic mutations in cytotoxic T cells in rheumatoid arthritis. The wider study: No treatment had yet been given when patient blood (roughly 29 ml EDTA) was drawn, right after diagnosis. At nearly 100% purity, some V beta antibody-stained T-cell populations were flow-sorted, and these included V beta1+ cells that were sequenced for TCRB.

TCRdb keeps only in-frame clones here, not all; method: immunoSEQ multiplex PCR. The repertoire holds roughly 14,000 clones, with about 83% as singletons. Germline V gene data show CDR1 as LNHDA and CDR2 as SQIVND (reference sequence). The V end lost 3 bases, the J end lost 5 bases, and 16 bases lay between the germline ends. This CDR3 has 15 amino acids. V and J are TRBV19 and TRBJ1-2, with D possibly being TRBD1 (6 bases). The sequencing sample was made of CD8+ T cells sorted from blood. The receptor's source is an adult with rheumatoid arthritis. The DNA for the CDR3 is TGTGCCAGTAGTATTCACCCAACAGGGCCTTATGGCTACACCTTC. It codes for CASSIHPTGPYGYTF.